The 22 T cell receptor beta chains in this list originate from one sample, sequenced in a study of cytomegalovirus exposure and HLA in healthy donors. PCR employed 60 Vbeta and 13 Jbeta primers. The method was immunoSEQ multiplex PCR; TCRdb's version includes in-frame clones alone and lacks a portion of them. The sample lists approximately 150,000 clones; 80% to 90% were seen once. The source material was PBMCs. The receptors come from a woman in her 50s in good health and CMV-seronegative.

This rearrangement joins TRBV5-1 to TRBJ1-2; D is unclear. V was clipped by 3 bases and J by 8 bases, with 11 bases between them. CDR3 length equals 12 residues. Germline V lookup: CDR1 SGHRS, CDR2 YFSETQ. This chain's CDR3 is CASSYDSRGYTF. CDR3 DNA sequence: TGCGCCAGCAGCTACGATTCACGGGGCTACACCTTC.

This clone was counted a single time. The CDR3 region is CASTTTRRAAYGYTF. For the CDR3, the DNA is TGTGCCAGCACCACTACGCGCAGGGCGGCCTATGGCTACACCTTC. The rearrangement joins TRBV28 to TRBJ1-2; the D gene is possibly TRBD1 (5 bases). V gave up 7 bases and J gave up 4 bases, with 19 bases separating them. Germline CDR1 MDHEN, CDR2 SYDVKM. This CDR3 comprises 15 residues.

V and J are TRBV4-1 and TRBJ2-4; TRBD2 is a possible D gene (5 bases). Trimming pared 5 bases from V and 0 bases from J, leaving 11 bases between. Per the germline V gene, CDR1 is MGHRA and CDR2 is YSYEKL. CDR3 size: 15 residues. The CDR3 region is CASSGLPVAKNIQYF. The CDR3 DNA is TGCGCCAGCAGCGGACTTCCGGTAGCCAAAAACATTCAGTACTTC.

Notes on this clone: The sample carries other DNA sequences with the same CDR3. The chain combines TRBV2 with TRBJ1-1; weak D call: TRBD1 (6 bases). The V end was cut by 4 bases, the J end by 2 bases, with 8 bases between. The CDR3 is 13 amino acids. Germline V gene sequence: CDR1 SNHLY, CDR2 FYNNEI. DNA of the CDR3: TGTGCCAGCAGTGCGGGACAAAACACTGAAGCTTTCTTT. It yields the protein CASSAGQNTEAFF.

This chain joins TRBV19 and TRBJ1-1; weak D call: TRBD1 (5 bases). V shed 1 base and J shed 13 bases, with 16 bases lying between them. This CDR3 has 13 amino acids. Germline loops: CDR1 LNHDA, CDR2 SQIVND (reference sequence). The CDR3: CASSIGVGGPGFF. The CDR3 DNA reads TGTGCCAGTAGTATAGGGGTGGGGGGACCGGGTTTCTTT.

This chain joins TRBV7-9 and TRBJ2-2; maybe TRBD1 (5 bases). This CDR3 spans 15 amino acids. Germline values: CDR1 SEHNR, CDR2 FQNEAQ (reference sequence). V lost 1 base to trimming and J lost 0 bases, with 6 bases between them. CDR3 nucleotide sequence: TGTGCCAGCAGCTTAGGGACAACGAACACCGGGGAGCTGTTTTTT. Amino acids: CASSLGTTNTGELFF. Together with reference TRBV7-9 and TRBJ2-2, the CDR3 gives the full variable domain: DTGVSQNPRHKITKRGQNVTFRCDPISEHNRLYWYRQTLGQGPEFLTYFQNEAQLEKSRLLSDRFSAERPKGSFSTLEIQRTEQGDSAMYLCASSLGTTNTGELFFGEGSRLTVL.

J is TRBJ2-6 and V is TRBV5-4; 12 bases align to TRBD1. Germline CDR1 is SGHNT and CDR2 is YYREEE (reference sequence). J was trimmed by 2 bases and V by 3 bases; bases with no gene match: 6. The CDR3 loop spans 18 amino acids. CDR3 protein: CASSSGQGALAGANVLTF. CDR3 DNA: TGTGCCAGCAGCTCGGGACAGGGGGCGTTAGCTGGGGCCAACGTCCTGACTTTC.

The CDR3 bases are TGTGCCAGCACCCGAGGAGGGGGCGGCTCTGGAAACACCATATATTTT. Amino acids: CASTRGGGGSGNTIYF. This sequence joins TRBV9 and TRBJ1-3; 7 bases are a match to TRBD1. Per the germline V gene, CDR1 is SGDLS and CDR2 is YYNGEE. With V trimmed by 6 bases and J by 0 bases, 9 bases remained unmatched. This CDR3 is 16 amino acids long.

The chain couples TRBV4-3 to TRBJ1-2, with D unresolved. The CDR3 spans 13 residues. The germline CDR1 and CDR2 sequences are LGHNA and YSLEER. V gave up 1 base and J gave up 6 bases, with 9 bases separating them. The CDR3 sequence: CASSQGRRDGYTF. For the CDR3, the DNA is TGCGCCAGCAGCCAAGGGAGGCGGGATGGCTACACCTTC.

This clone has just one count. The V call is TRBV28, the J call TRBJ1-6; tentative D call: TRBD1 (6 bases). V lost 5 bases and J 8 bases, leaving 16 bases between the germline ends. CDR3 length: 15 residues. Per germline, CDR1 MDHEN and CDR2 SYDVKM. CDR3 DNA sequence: TGTGCCAGCAGTGAACAGGGTCTTGGAGATTCACCCCTCCACTTT. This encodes CASSEQGLGDSPLHF.

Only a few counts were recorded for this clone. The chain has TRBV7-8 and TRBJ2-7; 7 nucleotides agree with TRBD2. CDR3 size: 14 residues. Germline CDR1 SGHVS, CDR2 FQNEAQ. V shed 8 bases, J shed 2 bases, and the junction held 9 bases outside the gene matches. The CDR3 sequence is CASFLGLDPYEQYF. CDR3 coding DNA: TGTGCCAGCTTTCTAGGACTAGATCCCTACGAGCAGTACTTC.

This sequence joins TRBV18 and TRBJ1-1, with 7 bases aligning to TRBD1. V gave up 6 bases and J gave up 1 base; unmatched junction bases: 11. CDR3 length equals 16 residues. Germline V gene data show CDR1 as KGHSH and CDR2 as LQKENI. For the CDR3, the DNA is TGTGCCAGCTCGCCGAGACAGGGTACGGGGAACACTGAAGCTTTCTTT. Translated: CASSPRQGTGNTEAFF.

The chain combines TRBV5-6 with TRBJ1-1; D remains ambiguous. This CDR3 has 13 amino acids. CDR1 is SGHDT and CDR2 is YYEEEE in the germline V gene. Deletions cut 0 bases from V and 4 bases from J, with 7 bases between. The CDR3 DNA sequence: TGTGCCAGCAGCTTGGGACCGGGCACTGAAGCTTTCTTT. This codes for CASSLGPGTEAFF.

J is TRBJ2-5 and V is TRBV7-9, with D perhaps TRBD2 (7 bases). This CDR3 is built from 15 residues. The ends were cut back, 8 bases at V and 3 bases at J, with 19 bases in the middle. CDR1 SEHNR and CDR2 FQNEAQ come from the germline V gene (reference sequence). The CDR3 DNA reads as TGTGCCAGCGAAGGGGGGGTCAGGGGAAAAGAGACCCAGTACTTC. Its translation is CASEGGVRGKETQYF.

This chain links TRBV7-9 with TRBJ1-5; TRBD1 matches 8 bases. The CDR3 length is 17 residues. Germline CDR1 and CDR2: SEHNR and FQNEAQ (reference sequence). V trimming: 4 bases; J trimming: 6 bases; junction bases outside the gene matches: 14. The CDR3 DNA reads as TGTGCCAGCAGCTCGGGAAATTTTGGACAGGGTCCTCAGCCCCAGCATTTT. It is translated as CASSSGNFGQGPQPQHF.

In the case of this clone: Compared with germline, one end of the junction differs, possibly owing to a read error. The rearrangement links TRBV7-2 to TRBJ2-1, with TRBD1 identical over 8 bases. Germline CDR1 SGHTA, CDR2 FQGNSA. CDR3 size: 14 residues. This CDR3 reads CASTLIIPGTGQFF. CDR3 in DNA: TGTGCCAGCACCTTAATAATCCCGGGGACAGGGCAGTTCTTC.

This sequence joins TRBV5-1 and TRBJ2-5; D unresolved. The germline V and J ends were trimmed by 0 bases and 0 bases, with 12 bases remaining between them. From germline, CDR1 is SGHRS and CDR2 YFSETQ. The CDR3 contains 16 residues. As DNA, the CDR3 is TGCGCCAGCAGCTTGGCCACTACACCGTACCAAGAGACCCAGTACTTC. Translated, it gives CASSLATTPYQETQYF.

For the CDR3, the DNA is TGTGCCAGTAGTATAGGAAGGGGATTCTACGAGCAGTACTTC. Protein sequence: CASSIGRGFYEQYF. The chain employs TRBV19 and TRBJ2-7; D possibly corresponds to TRBD1 (5 bases). From germline, CDR1 is LNHDA and CDR2 SQIVND (reference sequence). V shed 1 base and J shed 3 bases, with 10 bases lying between them. The length of the CDR3 is 14 residues.

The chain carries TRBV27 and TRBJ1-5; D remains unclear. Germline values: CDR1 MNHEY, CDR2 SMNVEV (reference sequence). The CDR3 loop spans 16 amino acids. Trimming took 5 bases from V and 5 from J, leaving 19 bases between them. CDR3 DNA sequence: TGTGCCAGCAGTCAAAAACGGGGTATCAGCGATCAGCCCCAGCATTTT. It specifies CASSQKRGISDQPQHF.

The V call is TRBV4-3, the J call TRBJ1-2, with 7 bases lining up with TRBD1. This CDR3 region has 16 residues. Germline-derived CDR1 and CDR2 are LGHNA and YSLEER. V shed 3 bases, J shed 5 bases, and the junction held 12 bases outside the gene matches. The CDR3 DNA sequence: TGCGCCAGCAGCCACAAGGCTGGGTCAGGGGGATATGGCTACACCTTC. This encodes CASSHKAGSGGYGYTF.

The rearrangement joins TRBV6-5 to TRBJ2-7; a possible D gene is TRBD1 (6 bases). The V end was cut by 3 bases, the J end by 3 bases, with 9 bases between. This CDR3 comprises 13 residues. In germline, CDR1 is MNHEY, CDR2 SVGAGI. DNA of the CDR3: TGTGCCAGCAGTTATGCCAGGGGCTACGAGCAGTACTTC. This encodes CASSYARGYEQYF.

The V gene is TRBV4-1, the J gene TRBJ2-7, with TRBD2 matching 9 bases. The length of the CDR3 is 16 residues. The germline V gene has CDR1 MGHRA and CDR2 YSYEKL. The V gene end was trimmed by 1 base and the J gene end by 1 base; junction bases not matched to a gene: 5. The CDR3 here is CASSQVAAGGSYEQYF. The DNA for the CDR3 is TGCGCCAGCAGCCAAGTGGCTGCGGGAGGGTCCTACGAGCAGTACTTC.